This TCR beta chain was found in a study of T cell responses to AZD1222 COVID-19 vaccine. The study, taken as a whole, reports: Most donors were white British, females outnumbered males, and clonal diversity was possibly underestimated. Vaccination with two AZD1222 doses was followed by a rise in Spike-specific TCR breadth and depth. Recipients of AZD1222 seropositive at baseline numbered only 5 or 6. Epitopes outside B.1.351 and B.1.1.7 mutated regions reportedly drew nearly half of spike TCRs.

The CDR3 is made up of 16 amino acids. Unmatched junction bases numbered 4, after V lost 0 bases and J lost 7 bases. Germline CDR1 is MNHEY and CDR2 is SVGAGI. Measured with immunoSEQ multiplex PCR; TCRdb has only the in-frame clones, and not every one. This table holds 150,000 to 250,000 clones, roughly nine tenths found once. With regard to this clone: Its target is not known.

The chain joins TRBV6-5 to TRBJ2-2; TRBD2 matches at 11 bases. Sequenced here: peripheral blood, sampled 28 days after the second AZD1222 dose. This receptor was taken from an adult who received the AZD1222 COVID-19 vaccine. The CDR3 region is CASSYSSGRALGELFF. In DNA, the CDR3 is TGTGCCAGCAGTTACTCTAGCGGGAGGGCCCTCGGGGAGCTGTTTTTT.